Presented here are 32 T cell receptor beta chains from one specimen sequenced in a study of cytomegalovirus exposure and HLA in healthy donors. The study ran its PCR with 60 Vbeta and 13 Jbeta primers. Assay used: immunoSEQ multiplex PCR; TCRdb lists only in-frame clones, some missing. Of approximately 120,000 clones in the sample, 77% were seen once. The specimen was PBMCs. These receptors were taken from a man aged 40-49 years in good health and CMV-seropositive.

The V gene is TRBV7-2, the J gene TRBJ2-5; 7 nucleotides agree with TRBD1. Near its end, the DNA agrees better with TRBJ2-7, so the J call may be wrong. CDR1 is SGHTA, CDR2 FQGNSA, per germline. This CDR3 is 16 amino acids long. The CDR3 DNA reads as TGTGCCAGCAGCGGACCGGGACAGTCCCGCTCCTACGAGCAGTACTTC. Protein: CASSGPGQSRSYEQYF.

The rearrangement links TRBV19 to TRBJ2-1, with 11 positions matching TRBD2. The V segment lost 9 bases and the J segment 2 bases; nucleotides outside the gene matches: 9. The CDR3 is made up of 16 amino acids. Germline V gene lookup returns CDR1 LNHDA and CDR2 SQIVND (reference sequence). CDR3 nucleotides: TGTGCCAGCGTCGACTTGACTAGCGGGGCCTACAATGAGCAGTTCTTC. Amino acids: CASVDLTSGAYNEQFF.

The gene calls are TRBV7-2 and TRBJ2-2; TRBD1 matches at 9 bases. This CDR3 region has 17 residues. Germline CDR1 is SGHTA and CDR2 is FQGNSA. After removal of 1 base from V and 2 bases from J, the junction contained 5 bases not matched to a gene. The CDR3 nucleotides are TGTGCCAGCAGCTTAGTGTTGGGACAGGGAAACACCGGGGAGCTGTTTTTT. Translation gives CASSLVLGQGNTGELFF. Using reference TRBV7-2 and TRBJ2-2 for the parts outside the CDR3, the full variable domain is GAGVSQSPSNKVTEKGKDVELRCDPISGHTALYWYRQSLGQGLEFLIYFQGNSAPDKSGLPSDRFSAERTGGSVSTLTIQRTQQEDSAVYLCASSLVLGQGNTGELFFGEGSRLTVL.

This rearrangement joins TRBV4-1 to TRBJ2-5; unclear D gene. Matching the DNA end better, TRBJ2-7 makes the J call doubtful. CDR1 and CDR2 from the germline V gene are MGHRA and YSYEKL. The CDR3 consists of 14 residues. CDR3 nucleotide sequence: TGCGCCAGCAGCCAAGGAGGTACGACCTACGAGCAGTACTTC. It codes for CASSQGGTTYEQYF.

The J gene is TRBJ1-2, the V gene TRBV20-1; D gene ambiguous. The CDR3 loop spans 11 amino acids. Germline V CDR1 and CDR2: DFQATT, SNEGSKA (reference sequence). The germline V and J ends were trimmed by 3 bases and 4 bases, with 6 bases remaining between them. The CDR3 DNA sequence: TGCAGTGCTAGGAACGGCTATGGCTACACCTTC. It yields the protein CSARNGYGYTF.

V usage is TRBV7-2 and J usage is TRBJ1-3; 10 nucleotides match TRBD1. The junction had 5 bases not matched to a gene; V was cut back by 4 bases and J by 2 bases. The V gene's germline CDR1 is SGHTA and CDR2 FQGNSA. This CDR3 contains 16 residues. CDR3 nucleotide sequence: TGTGCCAGCAGCTCGGCGGGACAGGGGACTGGAAACACCATATATTTT. It is translated as CASSSAGQGTGNTIYF.

V and J are TRBV7-2 and TRBJ2-3, with TRBD1 matching over 10 bases. This CDR3 contains 15 residues. V was clipped by 5 bases and J by 6 bases; unmatched bases: 8. Germline-derived CDR1 and CDR2 are SGHTA and FQGNSA. The CDR3 sequence is CASSLSTGGQDTQYF. CDR3 nucleotide sequence: TGTGCCAGCAGCCTATCGACAGGGGGCCAGGATACGCAGTATTTT.

The gene calls are TRBV6-1 and TRBJ1-6; D remains unclear. Per the germline V gene, CDR1 is MNHNS and CDR2 is SASEGT. The CDR3 spans 15 residues. The V and J ends lost 6 bases and 9 bases respectively, with 18 bases between them. CDR3 DNA sequence: TGTGCCAGCAGAGGCCCCCGGGGTGTTTTTTCACCCCTCCACTTT. The encoded protein is CASRGPRGVFSPLHF.

This chain joins TRBV6-5 and TRBJ2-7, with 10 bases aligning to TRBD1. V lost 2 bases, J lost 2 bases, and 0 bases stayed unmatched. The CDR3 spans 14 residues. Looked up from germline, CDR1 is MNHEY and CDR2 is SVGAGI. The CDR3 sequence: CASSYGQGAYEQYF. CDR3 DNA: TGTGCCAGCAGTTACGGACAGGGGGCCTACGAGCAGTACTTC.

Details on this clone: This sample includes further DNA sequences coding for the same CDR3. The chain couples TRBV6-5 to TRBJ1-2; 7 bases line up with TRBD1. The CDR3 has 16 residues. Germline V gene lookup returns CDR1 MNHEY and CDR2 SVGAGI. Trimming took 2 bases from V and 4 from J; bases not matched to a gene: 10. CDR3 in DNA: TGTGCCAGCAGTTACCTTCGGACAGGAGGATCCTATGGCTACACCTTC. Amino acids: CASSYLRTGGSYGYTF.

The chain joins TRBV7-8 to TRBJ2-3; a weak D match, TRBD2 (6 bases). This CDR3 is 16 amino acids long. Germline values: CDR1 SGHVS, CDR2 FQNEAQ. V was shortened by 6 bases and J by 1 base, with 17 bases between the two germline ends. The CDR3 DNA reads as TGTGCCAGCAGACGGGAGCCCTTAGCGGGCACAGATACGCAGTATTTT. This gives the protein CASRREPLAGTDTQYF.

V gene TRBV6-4 combines with J gene TRBJ2-3; TRBD2 aligns across 8 bases. Germline lookup yields CDR1 MRHNA and CDR2 SNTAGT. CDR3 length equals 14 residues. The V gene end was trimmed by 2 bases and the J gene end by 4 bases; junction bases not matched to a gene: 2. The CDR3 DNA reads TGTGCCAGCAGTGACGCAGCGGGGGCAGATACGCAGTATTTT. Translation: CASSDAAGADTQYF.

The genes are TRBV28 and TRBJ1-2; a possible D gene is TRBD1 (5 bases). The ends were cut back, 5 bases at V and 11 bases at J, with 15 bases in the middle. The CDR3 totals 12 residues. Germline loops: CDR1 MDHEN, CDR2 SYDVKM. CDR3 sequence: CASSPDRGGYTF. The CDR3 DNA is TGTGCCAGCAGTCCCGACCGGGGGGGTTACACCTTC.

The rearrangement links TRBV2 to TRBJ2-1; no clear D. Germline loops: CDR1 SNHLY, CDR2 FYNNEI. V was pared by 1 base and J by 3 bases, with 7 bases between. This CDR3 spans 14 amino acids. CDR3 sequence: CASSEGPGYNEQFF. In DNA, the CDR3 is TGTGCCAGCAGTGAAGGTCCAGGCTACAATGAGCAGTTCTTC.

This sequence joins TRBV28 and TRBJ1-4; 8 nucleotides match TRBD1. The germline gives CDR1 MDHEN, CDR2 SYDVKM. This CDR3 has 15 amino acids. V shed 3 bases and J 8 bases; nucleotides not matched to a gene: 8. The DNA for the CDR3 is TGTGCCAGCAGTTTTTTCGGCAGGGGGCCAGAAAAACTGTTTTTT. Translated, it gives CASSFFGRGPEKLFF.

The chain has TRBV6-5 and TRBJ1-2; maybe TRBD1 (6 bases). Deletions cut 0 bases from V and 9 bases from J, with 14 bases between. The CDR3 contains 14 residues. The germline CDR1 and CDR2 sequences are MNHEY and SVGAGI. The DNA for the CDR3 is TGTGCCAGCAGTTACTCGGGAGAACAGGGCCGCTACACCTTC. Encoded protein: CASSYSGEQGRYTF.

The chain joins TRBV7-2 to TRBJ1-5; the D is unclear. The CDR3 sequence is 12 residues long. Trimming removed 5 bases from V and 5 bases from J, with 7 bases in between. Germline CDR1 is SGHTA and CDR2 is FQGNSA. In DNA, the CDR3 is TGTGCCAGCAGCCGCGATTATCAGCCCCAGCATTTT. This translates into CASSRDYQPQHF.

This clone was seen more than once but under ten times. The chain links TRBV28 to TRBJ2-4; D unclear. In germline, CDR1 is MDHEN, CDR2 SYDVKM. This CDR3 contains 14 residues. Trimming took off 6 bases at V and 0 bases at J, with 9 bases between the two ends. CDR3 DNA sequence: TGTGCCAGCAGCCCCCCAGTAGCCAAAAACATTCAGTACTTC. Translation: CASSPPVAKNIQYF.

Only one count was recorded for this clone. The chain is built from TRBV5-1 and TRBJ1-1, with unresolved D. The CDR3 loop spans 14 amino acids. V was trimmed by 1 base and J by 0 bases, leaving 7 bases between them. Germline V lookup: CDR1 SGHRS, CDR2 YFSETQ. CDR3 in amino acids: CASSLSIMNTEAFF. In DNA form, the CDR3 reads TGCGCCAGCAGCTTGTCCATCATGAACACTGAAGCTTTCTTT.

To note about this clone: The junction does not match germline at one end; this may be a read error. The chain couples TRBV27 to TRBJ2-5; 10 bases line up with TRBD1. The CDR3 length is 16 residues. CDR1 and CDR2 (germline): MNHEY, SMNVEV (reference sequence). The CDR3 is CVSSSRTGGYAETQYF. In DNA, the CDR3 is TGTGTCAGCAGTTCCCGGACAGGGGGTTATGCAGAGACCCAGTACTTC.

The CDR3 spells CASSQDRGGGGDTGELFF. DNA for the CDR3: TGTGCCAGCAGCCAAGATCGGGGGGGCGGTGGGGACACCGGGGAGCTGTTTTTT. The chain has TRBV4-2 and TRBJ2-2, with 8 nucleotides matching TRBD2. Germline CDR1 LGHNA, CDR2 YNFKEQ. Unmatched junction bases numbered 9, after V lost 0 bases and J lost 3 bases. CDR3 length equals 18 residues.

This chain joins TRBV10-2 and TRBJ1-1; D ambiguous. Between the trimmed V and J ends, which lost 2 bases and 1 base, there was a span of 8 bases. The CDR3 runs to 14 residues. CDR1 is WSHSY and CDR2 is SAAADI in the germline V gene. The CDR3 bases are TGCGCCAGCAGTGAGCTCAGATCGAACACTGAAGCTTTCTTT. It encodes CASSELRSNTEAFF.

The V and J genes are TRBV5-8 and TRBJ2-1, with 7 bases fitting TRBD1. The V gene's germline CDR1 is SGHTS and CDR2 YDEGEE. This CDR3 has 15 amino acids. V was pared by 7 bases and J by 4 bases, with 11 bases of the junction left unmatched. DNA of the CDR3: TGTGCCAGCGGAGACTCTAGGGGGCGTTACAATGAGCAGTTCTTC. This gives the protein CASGDSRGRYNEQFF. The whole variable domain, filled in from reference TRBV5-8 and TRBJ2-1, reads EAGVTQSPTHLIKTRGQQATLRCSPISGHTSVYWYQQALGLGLQFLLWYDEGEERNRGNFPPRFSGRQFPNYSSELNVNALELEDSALYLCASGDSRGRYNEQFFGPGTRLTVL.

The CDR3: CASSPSRGQETQYF. In DNA, the CDR3 is TGTGCCAGCTCACCCTCCAGGGGGCAAGAGACCCAGTACTTC. This chain connects TRBV18 to TRBJ2-5, with 7 bases aligning to TRBD1. Per the germline V gene, CDR1 is KGHSH and CDR2 is LQKENI. The CDR3 sequence is 14 residues long. V lost 3 bases, J lost 2 bases, and 3 bases stayed unmatched.

V is TRBV19 and J is TRBJ2-1; 7 nucleotides align to TRBD1. The V gene end was trimmed by 5 bases and the J gene end by 5 bases; junction bases not matched to a gene: 9. The CDR3 spans 15 residues. CDR1 is LNHDA and CDR2 is SQIVND in the germline V gene (reference sequence). CDR3 amino acids: CASSPDRVIHNEQFF. CDR3 in DNA: TGTGCCAGTAGTCCCGACAGGGTAATCCACAATGAGCAGTTCTTC.

This clone was found a few times. The gene calls are TRBV9 and TRBJ2-1; 13 bases map to TRBD2. CDR1 is SGDLS and CDR2 is YYNGEE in the germline V gene. This CDR3 contains 15 residues. V shed 4 bases and J 5 bases; nucleotides not matched to a gene: 3. Written as DNA, the CDR3 is TGTGCCAGCAGCTCGACTAGCGGGGGGAACAATGAGCAGTTCTTC. Translation gives CASSSTSGGNNEQFF.

This clone was seen more than once but under ten times. The chain couples TRBV7-8 to TRBJ2-5, with TRBD2 identical over 7 bases. Trimming at V came to 7 bases and at J to 5 bases, leaving 10 bases not matched to a gene. The V gene's germline CDR1 is SGHVS and CDR2 FQNEAQ. The CDR3 covers 14 residues. In DNA, the CDR3 is TGTGCCAGCACCCGCAGGGTGGGAGGGGAGACCCAGTACTTC. Residues: CASTRRVGGETQYF.

The rearrangement joins TRBV5-1 to TRBJ2-5; 10 positions match TRBD1. Germline V gene sequence: CDR1 SGHRS, CDR2 YFSETQ. With 5 bases clipped from V and 5 bases from J, the junction kept 9 bases outside the gene matches. This CDR3 has 15 amino acids. CDR3 sequence reads: CASSLTGGVAETQYF. CDR3 coding DNA: TGCGCCAGCAGTTTGACAGGGGGCGTTGCGGAGACCCAGTACTTC.

The chain couples TRBV9 to TRBJ2-5; 13 bases match TRBD2. This CDR3 has 18 amino acids. Germline V CDR1 and CDR2: SGDLS, YYNGEE. With 0 bases clipped from V and 4 bases from J, the junction kept 9 bases outside the gene matches. Here the CDR3 reads CASSVGLAGGAFLETQYF. The CDR3 DNA follows: TGTGCCAGCAGCGTAGGACTAGCGGGGGGTGCTTTTTTAGAGACCCAGTACTTC.

This clone showed up many times. This may arise from a read error, as a much more abundant clone is one base away. The rearrangement links TRBV7-9 to TRBJ2-7, with TRBD2 identical over 10 bases. Per the germline V gene, CDR1 is SEHNR and CDR2 is FQNEAQ (reference sequence). The CDR3 totals 17 residues. The CDR3: CSSSLGGLAGGRYEQYF. The CDR3 nucleotides are TGTTCCAGCAGCTTAGGGGGCTTAGCGGGGGGCCGTTACGAGCAGTACTTC.

The chain has TRBV6-6 and TRBJ1-2; 7 bases line up with TRBD1. Trimming cost V 0 bases and J 6 bases; bases outside gene matches: 4. CDR1 MNHNY and CDR2 SVGAGI come from the germline V gene (reference sequence). CDR3 length: 14 amino acids. DNA for the CDR3: TGTGCCAGCAGTTACTCGAGAGGGGGCGATGGCTACACCTTC. Translated, it gives CASSYSRGGDGYTF.

The chain links TRBV19 to TRBJ2-1, with a tentative D call TRBD1 (6 bases). The CDR3 covers 15 residues. CDR1 is LNHDA, CDR2 SQIVND, per germline (reference sequence). Trimming cost V 6 bases and J 6 bases, with 18 bases left between them. The CDR3: CASSPRGRGGNEQFF. CDR3 nucleotide sequence: TGTGCCAGTAGCCCACGGGGCAGGGGCGGCAATGAGCAGTTCTTC.